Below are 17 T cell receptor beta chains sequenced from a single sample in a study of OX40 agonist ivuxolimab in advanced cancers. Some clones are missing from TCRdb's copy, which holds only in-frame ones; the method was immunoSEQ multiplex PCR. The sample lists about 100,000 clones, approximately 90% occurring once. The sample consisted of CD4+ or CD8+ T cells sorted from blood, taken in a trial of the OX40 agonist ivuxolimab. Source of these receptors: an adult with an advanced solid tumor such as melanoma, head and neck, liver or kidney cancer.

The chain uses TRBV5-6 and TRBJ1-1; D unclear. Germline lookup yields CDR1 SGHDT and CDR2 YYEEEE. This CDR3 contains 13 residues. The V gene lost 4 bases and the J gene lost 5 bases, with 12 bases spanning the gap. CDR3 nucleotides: TGTGCCAGCAGCGGGCGGGTTAGGACTGAAGCTTTCTTT. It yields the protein CASSGRVRTEAFF. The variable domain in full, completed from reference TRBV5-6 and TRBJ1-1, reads DAGVTQSPTHLIKTRGQQVTLRCSPKSGHDTVSWYQQALGQGPQFIFQYYEEEERQRGNFPDRFSGHQFPNYSSELNVNALLLGDSALYLCASSGRVRTEAFFGQGTRLTVV.

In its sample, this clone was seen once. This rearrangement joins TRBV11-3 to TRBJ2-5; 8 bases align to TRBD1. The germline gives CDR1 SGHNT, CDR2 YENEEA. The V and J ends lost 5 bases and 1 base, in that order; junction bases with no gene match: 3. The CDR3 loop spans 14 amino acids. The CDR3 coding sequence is TGTGCCAGCAGCCCCGGACAGGGCCAAGAGACCCAGTACTTC. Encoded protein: CASSPGQGQETQYF. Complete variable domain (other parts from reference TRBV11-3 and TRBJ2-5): EAGVVQSPRYKIIEKKQPVAFWCNPISGHNTLYWYLQNLGQGPELLIRYENEEAVDDSQLPKDRFSAERLKGVDSTLKIQPAELGDSAVYLCASSPGQGQETQYFGPGTRLLVL.

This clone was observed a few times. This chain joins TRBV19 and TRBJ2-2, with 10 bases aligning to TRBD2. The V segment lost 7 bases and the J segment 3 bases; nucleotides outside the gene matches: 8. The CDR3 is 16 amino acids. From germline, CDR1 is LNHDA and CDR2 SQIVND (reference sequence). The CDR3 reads CASKVAGGGDTGELFF. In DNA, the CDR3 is TGTGCCAGTAAAGTAGCGGGAGGAGGAGACACCGGGGAGCTGTTTTTT.

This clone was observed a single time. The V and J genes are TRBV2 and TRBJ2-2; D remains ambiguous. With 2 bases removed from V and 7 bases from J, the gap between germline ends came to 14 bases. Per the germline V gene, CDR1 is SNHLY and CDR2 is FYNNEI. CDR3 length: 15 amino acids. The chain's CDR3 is CASSESPLSSGELFF. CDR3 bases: TGTGCCAGCAGTGAATCCCCGCTTTCAAGCGGGGAGCTGTTTTTT.

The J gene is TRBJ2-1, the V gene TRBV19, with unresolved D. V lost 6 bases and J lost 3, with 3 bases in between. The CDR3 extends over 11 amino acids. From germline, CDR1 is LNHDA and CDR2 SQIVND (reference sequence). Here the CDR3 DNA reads TGTGCCAGTAGAGGCTACAATGAGCAGTTCTTC. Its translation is CASRGYNEQFF. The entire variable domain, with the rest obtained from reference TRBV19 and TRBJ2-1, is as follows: DGGITQSPKYLFRKEGQNVTLSCEQNLNHDAMYWYRQDPGQGLRLIYYSQIVNDFQKGDIAEGYSVSREKKESFPLTVTSAQKNPTAFYLCASRGYNEQFFGPGTRLTVL.

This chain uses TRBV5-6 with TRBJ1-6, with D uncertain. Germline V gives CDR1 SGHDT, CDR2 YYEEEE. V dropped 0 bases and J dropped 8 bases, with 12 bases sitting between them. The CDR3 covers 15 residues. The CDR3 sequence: CASSLALGQHSPLHF. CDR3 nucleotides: TGTGCCAGCAGCTTGGCCCTGGGTCAGCATTCACCCCTCCACTTT. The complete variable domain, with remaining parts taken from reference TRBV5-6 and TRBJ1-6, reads DAGVTQSPTHLIKTRGQQVTLRCSPKSGHDTVSWYQQALGQGPQFIFQYYEEEERQRGNFPDRFSGHQFPNYSSELNVNALLLGDSALYLCASSLALGQHSPLHFGNGTRLTVT.

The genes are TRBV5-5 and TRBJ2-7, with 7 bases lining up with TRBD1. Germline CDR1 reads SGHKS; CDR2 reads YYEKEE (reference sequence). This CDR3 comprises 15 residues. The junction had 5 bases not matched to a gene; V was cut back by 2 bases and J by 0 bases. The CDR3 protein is CASSFGTVVSYEQYF. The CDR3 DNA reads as TGTGCCAGCAGCTTTGGGACAGTAGTCTCCTACGAGCAGTACTTC.

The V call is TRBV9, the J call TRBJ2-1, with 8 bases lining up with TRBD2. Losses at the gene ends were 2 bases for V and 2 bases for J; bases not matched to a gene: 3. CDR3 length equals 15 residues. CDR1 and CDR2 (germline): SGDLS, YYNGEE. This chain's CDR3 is CASSVSGSTYNEQFF. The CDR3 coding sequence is TGTGCCAGCAGCGTCAGCGGGAGTACCTACAATGAGCAGTTCTTC.

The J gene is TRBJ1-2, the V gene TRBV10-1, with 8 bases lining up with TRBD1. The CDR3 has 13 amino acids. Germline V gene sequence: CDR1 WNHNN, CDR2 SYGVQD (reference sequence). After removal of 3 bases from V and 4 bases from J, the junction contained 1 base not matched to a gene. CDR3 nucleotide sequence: TGCGCCAGCAGTGAAACAGGGGGCTATGGCTACACCTTC. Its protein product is CASSETGGYGYTF.

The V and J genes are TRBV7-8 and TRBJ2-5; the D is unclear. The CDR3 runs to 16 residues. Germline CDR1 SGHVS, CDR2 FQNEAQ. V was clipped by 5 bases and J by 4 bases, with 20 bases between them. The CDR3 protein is CASSPARVGGLETQYF. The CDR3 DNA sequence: TGTGCCAGCAGCCCCGCTCGGGTTGGTGGGCTAGAGACCCAGTACTTC.

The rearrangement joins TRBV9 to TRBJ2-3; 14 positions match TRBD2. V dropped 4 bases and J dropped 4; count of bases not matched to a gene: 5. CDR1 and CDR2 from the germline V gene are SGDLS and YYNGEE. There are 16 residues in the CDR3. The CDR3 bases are TGTGCCAGCAGCCCTGGGACTAGCGGGGGCGCAGATACGCAGTATTTT. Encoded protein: CASSPGTSGGADTQYF.

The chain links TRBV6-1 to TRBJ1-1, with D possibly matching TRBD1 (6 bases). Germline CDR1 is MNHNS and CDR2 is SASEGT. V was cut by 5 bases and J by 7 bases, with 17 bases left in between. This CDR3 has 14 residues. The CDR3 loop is CASSNRERAGEAFF. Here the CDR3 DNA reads TGTGCCAGCAGTAACAGGGAGAGGGCTGGTGAAGCTTTCTTT.

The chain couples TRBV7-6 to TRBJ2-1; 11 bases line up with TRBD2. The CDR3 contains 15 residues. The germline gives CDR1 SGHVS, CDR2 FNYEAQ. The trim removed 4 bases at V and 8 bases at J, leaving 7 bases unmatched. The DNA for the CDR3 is TGTGCCAGCAGCTCCGTTAGCGGGGGGGCCTATGAGCAGTTCTTC. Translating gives CASSSVSGGAYEQFF.

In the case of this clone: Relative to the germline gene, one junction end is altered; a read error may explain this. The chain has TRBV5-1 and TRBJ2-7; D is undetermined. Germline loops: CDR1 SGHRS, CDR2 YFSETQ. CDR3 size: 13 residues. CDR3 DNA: TGCGCCAGCAGCTTGGAGGCATCCTACCAGCAGTACTTC. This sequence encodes CASSLEASYQQYF.

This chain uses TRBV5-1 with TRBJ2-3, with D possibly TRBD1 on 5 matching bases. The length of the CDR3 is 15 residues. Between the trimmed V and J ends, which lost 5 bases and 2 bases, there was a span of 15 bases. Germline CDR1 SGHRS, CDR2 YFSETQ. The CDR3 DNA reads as TGCGCCAGCAGGCCGACAGCCCAGCTCACAGATACGCAGTATTTT. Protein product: CASRPTAQLTDTQYF.

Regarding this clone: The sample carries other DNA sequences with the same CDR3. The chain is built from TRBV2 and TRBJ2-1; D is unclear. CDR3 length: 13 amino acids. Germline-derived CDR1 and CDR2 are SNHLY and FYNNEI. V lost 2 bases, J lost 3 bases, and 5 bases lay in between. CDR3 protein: CASSELDYNEQFF. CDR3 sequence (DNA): TGTGCCAGCAGTGAACTGGACTACAATGAGCAGTTCTTC.

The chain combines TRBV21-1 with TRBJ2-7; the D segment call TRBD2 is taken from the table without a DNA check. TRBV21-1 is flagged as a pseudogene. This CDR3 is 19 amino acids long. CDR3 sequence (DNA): TGTGCCAGCAGAGTTAATACCGGGACTAGCGAGAAAGAGGCCCACGAGCAGTACTTC. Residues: CASRVNTGTSEKEAHEQYF.